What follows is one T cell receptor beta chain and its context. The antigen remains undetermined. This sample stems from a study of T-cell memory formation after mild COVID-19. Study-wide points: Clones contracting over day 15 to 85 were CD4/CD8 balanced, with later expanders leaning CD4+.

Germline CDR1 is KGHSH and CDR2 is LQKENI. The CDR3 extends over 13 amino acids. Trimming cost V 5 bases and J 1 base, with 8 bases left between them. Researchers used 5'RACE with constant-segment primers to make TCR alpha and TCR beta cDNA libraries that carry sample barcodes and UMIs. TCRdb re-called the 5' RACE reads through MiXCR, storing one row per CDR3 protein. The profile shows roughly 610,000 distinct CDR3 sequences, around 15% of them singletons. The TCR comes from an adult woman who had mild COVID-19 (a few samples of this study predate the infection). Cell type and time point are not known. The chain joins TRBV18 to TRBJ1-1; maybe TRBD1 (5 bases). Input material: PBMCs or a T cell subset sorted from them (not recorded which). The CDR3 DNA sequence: TGTGCCAGCTCAATCGGGGGGAACACTGAAGCTTTCTTT. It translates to CASSIGGNTEAFF.